These 30 T cell receptor beta chains share one sample of origin, sequenced in a study of cytomegalovirus exposure and HLA in healthy donors. Primers: 60 Vbeta forward and 13 Jbeta reverse. Using immunoSEQ multiplex PCR, the repertoire was profiled, and TCRdb retains in-frame clones only, with some absent. The profile shows roughly 150,000 clones, 70% to 85% of them singletons. Material for sequencing was PBMCs. The receptor set was obtained from a male donor in good health and CMV-seronegative.

The V and J genes are TRBV19 and TRBJ1-2, with D unclear. In germline, CDR1 is LNHDA, CDR2 SQIVND (reference sequence). The CDR3 consists of 15 residues. V lost 6 bases and J 13 bases, leaving 27 bases between the germline ends. The DNA for the CDR3 is TGTGCCAGTAGCCCCTCAACCGGGAGCTCAATTCCGGGCACCTTC. Translation: CASSPSTGSSIPGTF.

This clone was counted once. The chain couples TRBV18 to TRBJ2-1; D is perhaps TRBD2 (5 bases). Trimming shortened V by 3 bases and J by 5 bases, and 11 bases separated the two germline ends. Germline CDR1 reads KGHSH; CDR2 reads LQKENI. This CDR3 has 14 residues. The CDR3 bases are TGTGCCAGCTCACCGGCGGGCCAGGACAATGAGCAGTTCTTC. Protein product: CASSPAGQDNEQFF.

This chain links TRBV12-2 with TRBJ2-7; TRBD2 is the table's D call and was not checked against the DNA. TRBV12-2 constitutes a pseudogene. The CDR3 sequence is 16 residues long. CDR3 in amino acids: CASRLGVGAGVGEQYF. CDR3 nucleotide sequence: TGTGCAAGTCGCTTGGGGGTTGGCGCGGGAGTAGGCGAGCAGTACTTC.

The rearrangement links TRBV6-5 to TRBJ1-1; D is possibly TRBD1 (5 bases). V dropped 2 bases and J dropped 1 base, with 11 bases sitting between them. CDR3 length equals 15 residues. Germline V gives CDR1 MNHEY, CDR2 SVGAGI. CDR3 coding DNA: TGTGCCAGCAGTTACGAGCTGGGGGGGAACACTGAAGCTTTCTTT. It encodes CASSYELGGNTEAFF.

This chain uses TRBV6-5 with TRBJ2-2; 11 positions match TRBD2. CDR1 and CDR2 from the germline V gene are MNHEY and SVGAGI. This CDR3 spans 15 amino acids. V lost 4 bases, J lost 4 bases, and 2 bases stayed unmatched. CDR3 bases: TGTGCCAGCAGTTCACTAGCGGGAGCCACCGGGGAGCTGTTTTTT. Its protein is CASSSLAGATGELFF.

This rearrangement joins TRBV28 to TRBJ2-7; TRBD1 matches 9 bases. Trimming removed 2 bases from V and 4 bases from J; junction bases left unmatched: 6. This CDR3 has 15 amino acids. The V gene's germline CDR1 is MDHEN and CDR2 SYDVKM. In nucleotides, the CDR3 is TGTGCCAGCAGTTTAGCCATAGGACAGGGGTACGAGCAGTACTTC. Translated, it gives CASSLAIGQGYEQYF.

The V call is TRBV30, the J call TRBJ2-3, with a possible D match to TRBD1 (5 bases). CDR3 length equals 13 residues. Deletions cut 8 bases from V and 0 bases from J, with 12 bases between. The germline V gene encodes CDR1 GTSNPN and CDR2 SVGIG (reference sequence). The DNA of the CDR3 is TGTGCCCGGAAGGGGAAAAGCACAGATACGCAGTATTTT. Encoded protein: CARKGKSTDTQYF.

The chain couples TRBV5-4 to TRBJ2-7; D is uncertain. Trimming took off 1 base at V and 7 bases at J, with 6 bases between the two ends. The CDR3 is made up of 11 amino acids. Per the germline V gene, CDR1 is SGHNT and CDR2 is YYREEE (reference sequence). The CDR3, as DNA: TGTGCCAGCAGCTTGAAAGCAGAGCAGTACTTC. Protein: CASSLKAEQYF.

V is TRBV18 and J is TRBJ1-2; D not certain. From germline, CDR1 is KGHSH and CDR2 LQKENI. Trimming removed 3 bases at V and 6 bases at J, with 11 bases between. This CDR3 region has 13 residues. The CDR3 DNA reads TGTGCCAGCTCACCTGCCGGGTTAAATGGCTACACCTTC. Its translation is CASSPAGLNGYTF.

The V and J genes are TRBV5-5 and TRBJ1-5; maybe TRBD1 (5 bases). The germline V and J ends were trimmed by 3 bases and 3 bases, with 10 bases remaining between them. The germline V gene has CDR1 SGHKS and CDR2 YYEKEE (reference sequence). This CDR3 contains 14 residues. The CDR3 DNA is TGTGCCAGCAGCTGGGGGGGAGCCAATCAGCCCCAGCATTTT. The encoded protein is CASSWGGANQPQHF.

CDR3 region: CASSTGLRSYNEQFF. CDR3 bases: TGTGCCAGTAGTACGGGTCTAAGATCCTACAATGAGCAGTTCTTC. The genes are TRBV19 and TRBJ2-1; D is ambiguous. With 4 bases removed from V and 1 base from J, the gap between germline ends came to 11 bases. Germline CDR1 LNHDA, CDR2 SQIVND (reference sequence). This CDR3 has 15 amino acids. The full variable domain, its missing parts supplied by reference TRBV19 and TRBJ2-1, is DGGITQSPKYLFRKEGQNVTLSCEQNLNHDAMYWYRQDPGQGLRLIYYSQIVNDFQKGDIAEGYSVSREKKESFPLTVTSAQKNPTAFYLCASSTGLRSYNEQFFGPGTRLTVL.

The J gene is TRBJ2-3, the V gene TRBV4-3, with 8 bases fitting TRBD2. The CDR3 length is 19 residues. Germline trimming cut 4 bases from V and 0 bases from J; bases unmatched to any gene: 15. Germline V gene data show CDR1 as LGHNA and CDR2 as YSLEER. CDR3 DNA sequence: TGCGCCAGCAGCCCCGGGGCAACTAGCGGTTTACCTAGCACAGATACGCAGTATTTT. It is translated as CASSPGATSGLPSTDTQYF.

The chain is built from TRBV14 and TRBJ2-3; TRBD2 agrees at 10 bases. Germline values: CDR1 SGHDN, CDR2 FVKESK. V lost 2 bases to trimming and J lost 0 bases; unmatched junction nucleotides: 11. There are 19 residues in the CDR3. The CDR3: CASSQRGLAELYSTDTQYF. CDR3 bases: TGTGCCAGCAGCCAAAGAGGACTAGCGGAATTATATAGCACAGATACGCAGTATTTT.

This clone has only a few counts. This chain joins TRBV6-5 and TRBJ1-5, with D unclear. Germline-derived CDR1 and CDR2 are MNHEY and SVGAGI. V gave up 0 bases and J gave up 0 bases, with 6 bases separating them. This CDR3 comprises 15 residues. CDR3 loop: CASSYSIVSNQPQHF. CDR3 DNA sequence: TGTGCCAGCAGTTACTCGATAGTTAGCAATCAGCCCCAGCATTTT.

The chain couples TRBV7-8 to TRBJ2-4, with a tentative D call TRBD2 (6 bases). CDR3 length: 17 residues. Germline values: CDR1 SGHVS, CDR2 FQNEAQ. Trimming removed 6 bases at V and 1 base at J, with 19 bases between. This CDR3 reads CASSLPGGSAAKNIQYF. The CDR3 DNA reads TGTGCCAGCAGTCTACCCGGGGGATCGGCGGCCAAAAACATTCAGTACTTC.

The chain employs TRBV13 and TRBJ2-5, with a possible D match to TRBD2 (6 bases). The ends were cut back, 5 bases at V and 5 bases at J, with 21 bases in the middle. This CDR3 is built from 16 residues. Germline CDR1 is PRHDT and CDR2 is FYEKMQ (reference sequence). The CDR3 protein is CASSRAGDGSRETQYF. CDR3 DNA sequence: TGTGCCAGCAGCCGGGCTGGGGACGGGAGTAGGGAGACCCAGTACTTC. The full variable domain, completed using reference TRBV13 and TRBJ2-5, is AAGVIQSPRHLIKEKRETATLKCYPIPRHDTVYWYQQGPGQDPQFLISFYEKMQSDKGSIPDRFSAQQFSDYHSELNMSSLELGDSALYFCASSRAGDGSRETQYFGPGTRLLVL.

The rearrangement joins TRBV28 to TRBJ1-5; 8 nucleotides line up with TRBD1. There are 16 residues in the CDR3. The V and J ends lost 7 bases and 3 bases, in that order; junction bases with no gene match: 11. Per germline, CDR1 MDHEN and CDR2 SYDVKM. This chain's CDR3 is CASIRWQGAFNQPQHF. Here the CDR3 DNA reads TGTGCCAGCATCCGTTGGCAGGGGGCTTTCAATCAGCCCCAGCATTTT.

The V and J genes are TRBV7-2 and TRBJ2-1; D possibly corresponds to TRBD1 (5 bases). The germline gives CDR1 SGHTA, CDR2 FQGNSA. V was clipped by 7 bases and J by 4 bases, with 14 bases between them. The CDR3 has 14 residues. The CDR3 region has the DNA TGTGCCAGCAACAATTGGGGCAGTTACAATGAGCAGTTCTTC. Protein sequence: CASNNWGSYNEQFF.

The V and J genes are TRBV6-5 and TRBJ2-2; 10 nucleotides agree with TRBD1. Trimming removed 6 bases from V and 3 bases from J; junction bases left unmatched: 4. Germline CDR1 is MNHEY and CDR2 is SVGAGI. The CDR3 totals 15 residues. The CDR3 here is CASRTGTGDTGELFF. CDR3 sequence (DNA): TGTGCCAGCAGAACCGGGACAGGGGACACCGGGGAGCTGTTTTTT.

This chain uses TRBV5-6 with TRBJ1-1; TRBD1 might be the D (5 bases). Trimming removed 1 base at V and 10 bases at J, with 8 bases between. Germline V gene sequence: CDR1 SGHDT, CDR2 YYEEEE. The CDR3 covers 11 residues. CDR3 coding DNA: TGTGCCAGCAGCTTGAGGGGTGTAGCTTTCTTT. It yields the protein CASSLRGVAFF.

The chain recombines TRBV30 with TRBJ2-5, with D maybe TRBD2 (5 bases). The CDR3 is 12 residues long. Trimming shortened V by 5 bases and J by 2 bases, and 9 bases separated the two germline ends. Germline V CDR1 and CDR2: GTSNPN, SVGIG (reference sequence). The CDR3 region is CAWGDYQETQYF. For the CDR3, the DNA is TGTGCCTGGGGAGACTATCAAGAGACCCAGTACTTC.

The chain uses TRBV4-1 and TRBJ2-5; 8 bases line up with TRBD2. The V and J ends lost 4 bases and 4 bases, in that order; junction bases with no gene match: 5. The CDR3 loop spans 14 amino acids. Germline CDR1 reads MGHRA; CDR2 reads YSYEKL. CDR3: CASSPGGAVETQYF. In DNA, the CDR3 is TGCGCCAGCAGCCCGGGAGGGGCAGTAGAGACCCAGTACTTC.

This rearrangement joins TRBV12-2 to TRBJ2-2; the table gives TRBD2 as D, unverified against the DNA. TRBV12-2 is a recognized pseudogene. The CDR3 length is 15 residues. The CDR3 sequence: CASRLLAGGTGELFF. DNA of the CDR3: TGTGCAAGTCGCTTATTGGCCGGGGGCACCGGGGAGCTGTTTTTT.

V usage is TRBV27 and J usage is TRBJ2-1; tentative D call: TRBD1 (5 bases). Per the germline V gene, CDR1 is MNHEY and CDR2 is SMNVEV (reference sequence). Trimming shortened V by 7 bases and J by 11 bases, and 21 bases separated the two germline ends. The CDR3 has 14 amino acids. The chain's CDR3 is CASKVGQAAGKQFF. DNA for the CDR3: TGTGCCAGCAAGGTGGGGCAGGCGGCCGGTAAGCAGTTCTTC.

Note on this clone: The junction departs from germline at one end; a sequencing error may be responsible. Within the sample, other DNA sequences also encode this same CDR3. V and J are TRBV28 and TRBJ2-6; the match to TRBD1 covers 8 bases. CDR3 length: 16 residues. Germline V gives CDR1 MDHEN, CDR2 SYDVKM. The CDR3, as DNA: TGTGCCAGCAGAGAAACAGGGGGGACTGGGGCCAACGTCCTGACGTTC. Residues: CASRETGGTGANVLTF.

The V gene is TRBV29-1, the J gene TRBJ1-2; D is uncertain. From germline, CDR1 is SQVTM and CDR2 ANQGSEA. V lost 3 bases, J lost 8 bases, and 19 bases lay in between. CDR3 length: 14 residues. The CDR3 region is CSVEIWEPKRGYTF. Here the CDR3 DNA reads TGCAGCGTTGAGATTTGGGAGCCTAAGAGGGGCTACACCTTC.

CDR3 coding DNA: TGTGCCAGCAGCGTAGATCCAGATCAAGAGACCCAGTACTTC. It yields the protein CASSVDPDQETQYF. The rearrangement links TRBV9 to TRBJ2-5; D gene unclear. There are 14 residues in the CDR3. Deletions cut 0 bases from V and 2 bases from J, with 8 bases between. Germline V gene sequence: CDR1 SGDLS, CDR2 YYNGEE. Filled out from reference TRBV9 and TRBJ2-5, the complete variable domain reads DSGVTQTPKHLITATGQRVTLRCSPRSGDLSVYWYQQSLDQGLQFLIQYYNGEERAKGNILERFSAQQFPDLHSELNLSSLELGDSALYFCASSVDPDQETQYFGPGTRLLVL.

V is TRBV5-4 and J is TRBJ2-5; D is ambiguous. The DNA end favors TRBJ2-7, so the J call may be wrong. Germline lookup yields CDR1 SGHNT and CDR2 YYREEE (reference sequence). The CDR3 loop spans 11 amino acids. DNA for the CDR3: TGTGCCAGCAGCTATACCAACGAGCAGTACTTC. It encodes CASSYTNEQYF.

The chain carries TRBV11-2 and TRBJ2-7; D not resolved. This CDR3 comprises 14 residues. CDR1 is SGHAT and CDR2 is FQNNGV in the germline V gene. The V and J ends lost 3 bases and 0 bases respectively, with 9 bases between them. The CDR3 reads CASSFALSSYEQYF. In DNA form, the CDR3 reads TGTGCCAGCAGCTTCGCATTGAGCTCCTACGAGCAGTACTTC.

The rearrangement uses TRBV7-2 and TRBJ1-2; the match to TRBD1 covers 10 bases. V gave up 5 bases and J gave up 5 bases; unmatched junction bases: 8. Germline assignment: CDR1 SGHTA and CDR2 FQGNSA. The CDR3 runs to 15 residues. The CDR3 DNA follows: TGTGCCAGCAGCCGGGACCGGGACAGGGGTTATGGCTACACCTTC. Translating gives CASSRDRDRGYGYTF. The full variable domain, completed using reference TRBV7-2 and TRBJ1-2, is GAGVSQSPSNKVTEKGKDVELRCDPISGHTALYWYRQSLGQGLEFLIYFQGNSAPDKSGLPSDRFSAERTGGSVSTLTIQRTQQEDSAVYLCASSRDRDRGYGYTFGSGTRLTVV.